The subject of this entry is one T cell receptor (beta chain). Its antigen remains unidentified. This record belongs to a study of radiotherapy plus CTLA-4 blockade in lung cancer. Clones were read by immunoSEQ multiplex PCR, and TCRdb kept only the in-frame ones, dropping some. The sample shows approximately 30,000 clones, about 81% of them seen only once. This CDR3 spans 16 amino acids. Trimming left V 4 bases short and J 4 bases short, with 21 bases between. Germline CDR1 SGHRS, CDR2 YFSETQ. Study-wide points: Early blood T cell clone dynamics reportedly forecast response best, with interferon-beta.

The TCR sequence derives from a human donor with non-small cell lung cancer that progressed on radiotherapy plus ipilimumab. V usage is TRBV5-1 and J usage is TRBJ2-7, with a possible D match to TRBD2 (6 bases). The sequences come from peripheral blood, collected from a patient treated with radiotherapy plus ipilimumab. CDR3 amino acids: CASSPEGAGGGYEQYF. In DNA, the CDR3 is TGCGCCAGCAGCCCGGAGGGAGCCGGGGGTGGTTACGAGCAGTACTTC.